This T cell receptor beta chain was found in a study of PD-1 blockade in mismatch repair-deficient tumors. Turning to the study itself: All were previously treated, progressing patients with 11 to 13 mismatch repair-deficient cancer types.

Trimming pared 4 bases from V and 5 bases from J, leaving 14 bases between. The CDR3 is made up of 14 amino acids. CDR1 SQVTM and CDR2 ANQGSEA come from the germline V gene. Study-wide points: Tumor-resident clones, often absent from pretreatment blood, expanded after pembrolizumab and then contracted.

Only in-frame clones appear in the TCRdb table, and some are missing; sequencing was by immunoSEQ multiplex PCR. Of about 120,000 clones listed, about 90% were seen once; the top ten hold 10% to 15%. A word on this clone: Its antigen is still unknown.

Mismatch repair deficiency was confirmed in all patients, by PCR or immunohistochemistry. TCRs were sequenced from a few patients responding to pembrolizumab. The sequence was obtained from an adult with mismatch repair-deficient cancer. The chain links TRBV29-1 to TRBJ1-4, with D unclear. The sequencing here drew on peripheral blood, taken approximately 72 weeks after starting pembrolizumab. DNA of the CDR3: TGCAGCGTTGTGGGATCGGGAACGAATGAAAAACTGTTTTTT. Protein sequence: CSVVGSGTNEKLFF.